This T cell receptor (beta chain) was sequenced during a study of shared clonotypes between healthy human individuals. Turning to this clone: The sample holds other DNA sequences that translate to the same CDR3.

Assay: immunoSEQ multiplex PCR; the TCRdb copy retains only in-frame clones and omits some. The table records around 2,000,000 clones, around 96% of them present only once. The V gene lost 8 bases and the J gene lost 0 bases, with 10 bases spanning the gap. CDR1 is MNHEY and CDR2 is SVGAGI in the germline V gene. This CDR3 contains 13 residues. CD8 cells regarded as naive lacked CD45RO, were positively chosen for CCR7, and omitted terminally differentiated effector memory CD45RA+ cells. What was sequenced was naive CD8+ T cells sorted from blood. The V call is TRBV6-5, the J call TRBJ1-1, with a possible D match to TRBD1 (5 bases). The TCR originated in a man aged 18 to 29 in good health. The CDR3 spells CASSLGVNTEAFF. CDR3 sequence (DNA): TGTGCCAGCTCCCTGGGGGTGAACACTGAAGCTTTCTTT.